One and the same sample provided the 15 T cell receptor beta chains below, sequenced in a study of blood T cell repertoires in COVID-19. Profiling relied on immunoSEQ multiplex PCR, and the TCRdb table lists in-frame clones only, not all of them. The table has 150,000 to 200,000 clones, roughly 90% seen once; the top ten hold about 0.54%. The sequenced material came from peripheral blood. These receptors originate from a man aged 45-65 years with acute or convalescent COVID-19.

The chain recombines TRBV28 with TRBJ2-1; the D is unclear. CDR3 size: 12 residues. Trimming shortened V by 4 bases and J by 15 bases, and 16 bases separated the two germline ends. Germline V lookup: CDR1 MDHEN, CDR2 SYDVKM. CDR3 sequence: CASSSQTLRLFF. CDR3 DNA sequence: TGTGCCAGCAGTTCCCAGACTCTTCGCTTGTTCTTC.

This clone has only a few counts. The CDR3 nucleotides are TGCGCCAGCAGCACGTGGATGGAGGCCAAAAACATTCAGTACTTC. Translating gives CASSTWMEAKNIQYF. This chain links TRBV4-3 with TRBJ2-4; D unclear. Trimming cost V 5 bases and J 1 base, with 12 bases left between them. Germline loops: CDR1 LGHNA, CDR2 YSLEER. This CDR3 contains 15 residues.

V gene TRBV7-3 combines with J gene TRBJ2-5; no clear D. V lost 2 bases, J lost 5 bases, and 15 bases lay in between. CDR1 SGHTA and CDR2 FQGTGA come from the germline V gene. This CDR3 has 15 amino acids. CDR3 sequence: CASSLRPGGLETQYF. In DNA, the CDR3 is TGTGCCAGCAGCTTACGACCCGGCGGATTGGAGACCCAGTACTTC.

The chain uses TRBV10-1 and TRBJ2-2, with 7 bases that match TRBD1. This CDR3 region has 15 residues. Germline-derived CDR1 and CDR2 are WNHNN and SYGVQD (reference sequence). With 6 bases clipped from V and 13 bases from J, the junction kept 17 bases outside the gene matches. Written as DNA, the CDR3 is TGCGCCAGCAGCACTTCGGGACAGTTACTAGATCGGCTGTTTTTT. This encodes CASSTSGQLLDRLFF.

This chain uses TRBV19 with TRBJ2-6; D possibly corresponds to TRBD1 (5 bases). V lost 3 bases and J 4 bases, leaving 13 bases between the germline ends. CDR1 LNHDA and CDR2 SQIVND come from the germline V gene (reference sequence). The CDR3 length is 16 residues. CDR3 region: CASSIHPGNGANVLTF. The CDR3, as DNA: TGTGCCAGTAGTATCCACCCAGGGAACGGGGCCAACGTCCTGACTTTC. Based on the CDR3 plus reference TRBV19 and TRBJ2-6, the full variable domain is DGGITQSPKYLFRKEGQNVTLSCEQNLNHDAMYWYRQDPGQGLRLIYYSQIVNDFQKGDIAEGYSVSREKKESFPLTVTSAQKNPTAFYLCASSIHPGNGANVLTFGAGSRLTVL.

The chain employs TRBV19 and TRBJ1-1, with 8 bases matching TRBD1. CDR3 length: 13 residues. Germline-derived CDR1 and CDR2 are LNHDA and SQIVND (reference sequence). Germline trimming cut 7 bases from V and 4 bases from J; bases unmatched to any gene: 5. Written as DNA, the CDR3 is TGTGCCAGTATGGACAGGGATGGCACTGAAGCTTTCTTT. Its protein product is CASMDRDGTEAFF.

The chain couples TRBV6-2 or TRBV6-3 to TRBJ1-5; 7 positions agree with TRBD1. J lost 0 bases, V lost 6 bases, and 5 bases had no gene match. Per germline, CDR1 MNHEY and CDR2 SVGEGT. There are 15 residues in the CDR3. The chain's CDR3 is CASSTGVGSNQPQHF. The CDR3 region has the DNA TGTGCCAGCAGCACAGGGGTAGGTAGCAATCAGCCCCAGCATTTT.

V is TRBV5-1 and J is TRBJ2-3; D ambiguous. The CDR3 is 14 residues long. With 0 bases removed from V and 2 bases from J, the gap between germline ends came to 7 bases. The germline V gene encodes CDR1 SGHRS and CDR2 YFSETQ. Here the CDR3 DNA reads TGCGCCAGCAGCTTGGGACAAAACACAGATACGCAGTATTTT. Translated: CASSLGQNTDTQYF. Supplemented by reference TRBV5-1 and TRBJ2-3, the full variable domain reads KAGVTQTPRYLIKTRGQQVTLSCSPISGHRSVSWYQQTPGQGLQFLFEYFSETQRNKGNFPGRFSGRQFSNSRSEMNVSTLELGDSALYLCASSLGQNTDTQYFGPGTRLTVL.

V usage is TRBV7-9 and J usage is TRBJ2-6; TRBD1 matches 8 bases. Germline V gene lookup returns CDR1 SEHNR and CDR2 FQNEAQ (reference sequence). After removal of 5 bases from V and 2 bases from J, the junction contained 8 bases not matched to a gene. The CDR3 covers 17 residues. The DNA of the CDR3 is TGTGCCAGCAGCGCGTTCAGGGGGCTTACTGGGGCCAACGTCCTGACTTTC. This gives the protein CASSAFRGLTGANVLTF. Full variable domain (rest looked up from reference TRBV7-9 and TRBJ2-6): DTGVSQNPRHKITKRGQNVTFRCDPISEHNRLYWYRQTLGQGPEFLTYFQNEAQLEKSRLLSDRFSAERPKGSFSTLEIQRTEQGDSAMYLCASSAFRGLTGANVLTFGAGSRLTVL.

The gene calls are TRBV19 and TRBJ2-7; 9 bases are shared with TRBD1. J gave up 6 bases and V 5 bases, and 8 bases lay outside the gene matches. CDR1 LNHDA and CDR2 SQIVND come from the germline V gene (reference sequence). CDR3 length: 14 residues. The CDR3 DNA reads as TGTGCCAGTAGTGTCTGGGACAGGGAAACCGAGCAGTACTTC. Translating gives CASSVWDRETEQYF.

V is TRBV27 and J is TRBJ1-2; TRBD1 is a possible D gene (6 bases). The germline V gene has CDR1 MNHEY and CDR2 SMNVEV (reference sequence). The CDR3 is 16 amino acids. Trimming shortened V by 0 bases and J by 4 bases, and 15 bases separated the two germline ends. In DNA, the CDR3 is TGTGCCAGCAGTTTATCGGTCGGGACAACATTCTATGGCTACACCTTC. This gives the protein CASSLSVGTTFYGYTF.

This clone came up once. The gene calls are TRBV6-6 and TRBJ2-7, with 7 bases aligning to TRBD1. This CDR3 region has 11 residues. V lost 10 bases and J lost 6; bases outside the gene matches: 6. From germline, CDR1 is MNHNY and CDR2 SVGAGI (reference sequence). CDR3 residues: CATHRGSEQYV. DNA of the CDR3: TGTGCCACTCACAGGGGTTCCGAGCAGTACGTC.

The chain joins TRBV28 to TRBJ2-5; no reliable D call. The CDR3 is made up of 16 amino acids. The germline gives CDR1 MDHEN, CDR2 SYDVKM. Trimming removed 4 bases from V and 5 bases from J, with 20 bases in between. The CDR3 region has the DNA TGTGCCAGCAGTTCGAACTGGTCCCCGCAGAGGGAGACCCAGTACTTC. Translated: CASSSNWSPQRETQYF. Complete variable domain (other parts from reference TRBV28 and TRBJ2-5): DVKVTQSSRYLVKRTGEKVFLECVQDMDHENMFWYRQDPGLGLRLIYFSYDVKMKEKGDIPEGYSVSREKKERFSLILESASTNQTSMYLCASSSNWSPQRETQYFGPGTRLLVL.

This sequence joins TRBV9 and TRBJ2-7; 7 bases fit TRBD2. This CDR3 spans 14 amino acids. Per the germline V gene, CDR1 is SGDLS and CDR2 is YYNGEE. The V segment lost 2 bases and the J segment 6 bases; nucleotides outside the gene matches: 8. The CDR3 coding sequence is TGTGCCAGCAGCGTCGGGCGGGAGCTATCCGAGCAGTACTTC. It codes for CASSVGRELSEQYF.

Only one count was recorded for this clone. The chain joins TRBV7-8 to TRBJ1-3; the D is unclear. Germline CDR1 is SGHVS and CDR2 is FQNEAQ. CDR3 length equals 15 residues. The V end lost 1 base, the J end lost 2 bases, and 9 bases lay between the germline ends. As DNA, the CDR3 is TGTGCCAGCAGCTTAGTTGGCACCCCTGGAAACACCATATATTTT. Its protein is CASSLVGTPGNTIYF.